Here is one T cell receptor beta chain with its context. Its antigen is not known. Other DNA sequences in this sample translate to the same CDR3. Germline V gene sequence: CDR1 MGHRA, CDR2 YSYEKL. CDR3 length: 13 residues. Trimming stripped 1 base from V and 4 bases from J, with 8 bases between. The sample comes from a study of shared clonotypes between healthy human individuals. Study-level points and caveats: Non-shared clonotypes had lower generation probabilities than clonotypes shared by all four sorted-subset donors.

Sequencing was at deep level. Measured with immunoSEQ multiplex PCR; TCRdb has only the in-frame clones, and not every one. The table shows fewer than 350,000 clones, with around 90% occurring only once. This sequence originates from a man younger than 35 in good health. The specimen was memory CD8+ T cells sorted from blood. The subset was: CD45RO+ cells pooled with CCR7-negative TemRA cells. This chain connects TRBV4-1 to TRBJ2-7; D is unresolved. CDR3 bases: TGCGCCAGCAGCCAAGTAGAAAATTACGAGCAGTACTTC. It yields the protein CASSQVENYEQYF.